These 21 T cell receptor beta chains were all obtained from the same sample, sequenced in a study of blood T cell repertoires in COVID-19. Method: immunoSEQ multiplex PCR; TCRdb's copy keeps in-frame clones and lacks some. The table records a few hundred thousand clones, roughly 92% of them present only once. Source material: PBMCs or T cells enriched from blood (not recorded which). These receptors were obtained from a woman in her thirties or forties who had been exposed to COVID-19.

V and J are TRBV19 and TRBJ1-2; TRBD1 matches at 9 bases. The CDR3 has 13 amino acids. Germline CDR1 reads LNHDA; CDR2 reads SQIVND (reference sequence). V gave up 10 bases and J gave up 0 bases; unmatched junction bases: 3. The DNA for the CDR3 is TGTGCCACCCGGGACAGGGCTAACTATGGCTACACCTTC. Residues: CATRDRANYGYTF.

The chain combines TRBV2 with TRBJ2-1; 15 positions match TRBD2. The V and J ends lost 3 bases and 0 bases, in that order; junction bases with no gene match: 3. The CDR3 extends over 18 amino acids. In germline, CDR1 is SNHLY, CDR2 FYNNEI. CDR3 nucleotides: TGTGCCAGCAGTGAGGGGACTAGCGGGGGGAGCTCCTACAATGAGCAGTTCTTC. Protein: CASSEGTSGGSSYNEQFF. The variable domain in full, with the rest retrieved from reference TRBV2 and TRBJ2-1, is EPEVTQTPSHQVTQMGQEVILRCVPISNHLYFYWYRQILGQKVEFLVSFYNNEISEKSEIFDDQFSVERPDGSNFTLKIRSTKLEDSAMYFCASSEGTSGGSSYNEQFFGPGTRLTVL.

This sequence joins TRBV7-2 and TRBJ1-4; perhaps TRBD1 as D (5 bases). The CDR3 spans 16 residues. Germline-derived CDR1 and CDR2 are SGHTA and FQGNSA. Trimming stripped 5 bases from V and 3 bases from J, with 16 bases between. The CDR3 coding sequence is TGTGCCAGCAGCCTGAATCGTTTGGGGCCTAATGAAAAACTGTTTTTT. Amino acid sequence: CASSLNRLGPNEKLFF.

V gene TRBV24-1 combines with J gene TRBJ2-1, with 8 bases lining up with TRBD1. This CDR3 spans 14 amino acids. Germline trimming cut 5 bases from V and 4 bases from J; bases unmatched to any gene: 3. Germline CDR1 is KGHDR and CDR2 is SFDVKD. The CDR3, as DNA: TGTGCCACCAGTGGGACAGGGAGATACAATGAGCAGTTCTTC. This encodes CATSGTGRYNEQFF.

The V gene is TRBV6-4, the J gene TRBJ2-1; D gene unclear. Trimming cost V 5 bases and J 4 bases, with 9 bases left between them. The germline CDR1 and CDR2 sequences are MRHNA and SNTAGT. The CDR3 length is 13 residues. The CDR3 sequence is CASSSTWYNEQFF. CDR3 sequence (DNA): TGTGCCAGCAGTTCGACTTGGTACAATGAGCAGTTCTTC.

This clone was seen a few times. This chain uses TRBV5-1 with TRBJ2-7; 8 bases map to TRBD1. V lost 0 bases, J lost 2 bases, and 7 bases stayed unmatched. From germline, CDR1 is SGHRS and CDR2 YFSETQ. This CDR3 is 16 amino acids long. Here the CDR3 reads CASSLGPGTGPYEQYF. The CDR3, as DNA: TGCGCCAGCAGCTTGGGGCCCGGGACAGGACCCTACGAGCAGTACTTC. Together with reference TRBV5-1 and TRBJ2-7, the CDR3 gives the full variable domain: KAGVTQTPRYLIKTRGQQVTLSCSPISGHRSVSWYQQTPGQGLQFLFEYFSETQRNKGNFPGRFSGRQFSNSRSEMNVSTLELGDSALYLCASSLGPGTGPYEQYFGPGTRLTVT.

This rearrangement joins TRBV30 to TRBJ1-6, with no clear D. CDR1 is GTSNPN, CDR2 SVGIG, per germline (reference sequence). CDR3 length: 13 residues. The ends were cut back, 8 bases at V and 7 bases at J, with 15 bases in the middle. The CDR3 DNA is TGTGCCAGCAACCCGGGTCTCAATTCACCCCTCCACTTT. This gives the protein CASNPGLNSPLHF.

The chain combines TRBV29-1 with TRBJ1-2; 8 bases are shared with TRBD1. CDR1 and CDR2 from the germline V gene are SQVTM and ANQGSEA. J lost 2 bases, V lost 7 bases, and 27 bases had no gene match. The length of the CDR3 is 20 residues. CDR3 loop: CSAASEDAGGRVSQNYGYTF. The DNA of the CDR3 is TGCAGCGCGGCTTCAGAGGATGCAGGGGGCCGGGTCAGTCAAAACTATGGCTACACCTTC. Full variable domain (remainder filled in from reference TRBV29-1 and TRBJ1-2): SAVISQKPSRDICQRGTSLTIQCQVDSQVTMMFWYRQQPGQSLTLIATANQGSEATYESGFVIDKFPISRPNLTFSTLTVSNMSPEDSSIYLCSAASEDAGGRVSQNYGYTFGSGTRLTVV.

The V gene is TRBV30, the J gene TRBJ2-1; 9 bases fit TRBD2. J was trimmed by 8 bases and V by 4 bases; bases with no gene match: 3. The CDR3 extends over 12 amino acids. Germline values: CDR1 GTSNPN, CDR2 SVGIG (reference sequence). For the CDR3, the DNA is TGTGCCTGGACTAGCGGGATTGATGAGCAGTTCTTC. It translates to CAWTSGIDEQFF.

The chain has TRBV7-9 and TRBJ2-1; D is unresolved. Looked up from germline, CDR1 is SEHNR and CDR2 is FQNEAQ (reference sequence). CDR3 size: 12 residues. The V gene lost 5 bases and the J gene lost 7 bases, with 9 bases spanning the gap. The CDR3 DNA reads TGTGCCAGCAGCCTACTAACGAATGAGCAGTTCTTC. Translation gives CASSLLTNEQFF.

This chain connects TRBV12-3 or TRBV12-4 to TRBJ1-4; weak D call: TRBD1 (5 bases). V lost 0 bases and J 11 bases, leaving 10 bases between the germline ends. CDR3 length: 13 amino acids. CDR3 DNA: TGTGCCAGCAGTTTAGCGCTCGGGGGTAAACTGTTTTTT. It is translated as CASSLALGGKLFF.

The chain is built from TRBV5-1 and TRBJ2-1; the match to TRBD2 covers 8 bases. The CDR3 totals 15 residues. Trimming cost V 1 base and J 5 bases; bases outside gene matches: 5. Germline assignment: CDR1 SGHRS and CDR2 YFSETQ. The CDR3 protein is CASSLSGSSHNEQFF. The CDR3 DNA follows: TGCGCCAGCAGCTTGAGCGGGAGTTCCCACAATGAGCAGTTCTTC.

The gene calls are TRBV7-9 and TRBJ2-5; TRBD1 matches 8 bases. The V gene's germline CDR1 is SEHNR and CDR2 FQNEAQ (reference sequence). The length of the CDR3 is 16 residues. V dropped 5 bases and J dropped 1; count of bases not matched to a gene: 9. CDR3 nucleotide sequence: TGTGCCAGCAGCCTCCCGGCGACAGGGGCCCAAGAGACCCAGTACTTC. It yields the protein CASSLPATGAQETQYF.

The V and J genes are TRBV5-1 and TRBJ1-4, with D hard to call. This CDR3 is 13 amino acids long. V lost 1 base and J lost 1, with 2 bases in between. Germline V gives CDR1 SGHRS, CDR2 YFSETQ. This CDR3 reads CASSLQTNEKLFF. The CDR3 nucleotides are TGCGCCAGCAGCTTGCAAACTAATGAAAAACTGTTTTTT.

The rearrangement joins TRBV29-1 to TRBJ1-4, with a tentative D call TRBD1 (6 bases). Germline V gives CDR1 SQVTM, CDR2 ANQGSEA. V was pared by 0 bases and J by 11 bases, with 19 bases between. The CDR3 has 15 amino acids. The CDR3 region is CSVEDMGGPGRKLFF. CDR3 DNA sequence: TGCAGCGTTGAAGATATGGGGGGGCCGGGAAGGAAACTGTTTTTT.

The rearrangement links TRBV7-9 to TRBJ2-2; tentative D call: TRBD2 (7 bases). The V and J ends lost 2 bases and 5 bases respectively, with 18 bases between them. Germline V gives CDR1 SEHNR, CDR2 FQNEAQ (reference sequence). The CDR3 sequence is 17 residues long. CDR3: CASSLKGGPQGTGELFF. Here the CDR3 DNA reads TGTGCCAGCAGCTTAAAGGGGGGGCCCCAAGGGACCGGGGAGCTGTTTTTT.

The chain employs TRBV30 and TRBJ1-2; no firm D call. Trimming removed 0 bases at V and 8 bases at J, with 10 bases between. CDR1 GTSNPN and CDR2 SVGIG come from the germline V gene (reference sequence). The CDR3 contains 12 residues. This CDR3 is CAWSVPGHGYTF. CDR3 DNA: TGTGCCTGGAGTGTACCTGGGCACGGCTACACCTTC.

The chain combines TRBV5-1 with TRBJ1-2; D is possibly TRBD1 (6 bases). CDR1 and CDR2 (germline): SGHRS, YFSETQ. Trimming removed 4 bases from V and 4 bases from J, with 20 bases in between. This CDR3 is built from 16 residues. The CDR3 coding sequence is TGCGCCAGCAGCGCCGGGTGGGGGACAAATATCTATGGCTACACCTTC. Translated, it gives CASSAGWGTNIYGYTF. Looking up the rest from reference TRBV5-1 and TRBJ1-2 gives the full variable domain: KAGVTQTPRYLIKTRGQQVTLSCSPISGHRSVSWYQQTPGQGLQFLFEYFSETQRNKGNFPGRFSGRQFSNSRSEMNVSTLELGDSALYLCASSAGWGTNIYGYTFGSGTRLTVV.

This clone is a singleton in its sample. The chain recombines TRBV5-8 with TRBJ2-3; 13 bases line up with TRBD2. Germline CDR1 is SGHTS and CDR2 is YDEGEE. The V segment lost 5 bases and the J segment 0 bases; nucleotides outside the gene matches: 9. The length of the CDR3 is 18 residues. The CDR3 nucleotides are TGTGCCAGCAGTTTCGGACTAGCGGGGGTTTCTAGCACAGATACGCAGTATTTT. The encoded protein is CASSFGLAGVSSTDTQYF.

The chain links TRBV7-2 to TRBJ2-5; D is perhaps TRBD1 (6 bases). The CDR3 has 14 amino acids. Germline V CDR1 and CDR2: SGHTA, FQGNSA. The chain's CDR3 is CATSPGQTQETQYF. CDR3 DNA: TGTGCTACGTCGCCCGGACAGACGCAAGAGACCCAGTACTTC.

V is TRBV19 and J is TRBJ1-2, with 7 positions matching TRBD1. This CDR3 contains 15 residues. V lost 3 bases to trimming and J lost 1 base; unmatched junction nucleotides: 5. Germline CDR1 reads LNHDA; CDR2 reads SQIVND (reference sequence). CDR3 in DNA: TGTGCCAGTAGTATCGGACAGGCCCTTAACTATGGCTACACCTTC. Its protein product is CASSIGQALNYGYTF.